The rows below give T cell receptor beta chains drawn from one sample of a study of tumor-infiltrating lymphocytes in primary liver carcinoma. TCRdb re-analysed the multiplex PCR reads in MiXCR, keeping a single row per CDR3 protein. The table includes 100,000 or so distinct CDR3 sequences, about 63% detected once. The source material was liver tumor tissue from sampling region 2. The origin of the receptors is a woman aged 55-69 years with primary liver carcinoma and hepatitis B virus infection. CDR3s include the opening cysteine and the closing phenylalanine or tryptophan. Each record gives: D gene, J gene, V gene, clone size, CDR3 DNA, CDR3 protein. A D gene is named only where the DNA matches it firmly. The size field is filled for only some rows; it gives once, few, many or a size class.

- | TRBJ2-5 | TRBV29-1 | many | TGCAGCGTGAACCAGCAAGAGACCCAGTACTTC | CSVNQQETQYF
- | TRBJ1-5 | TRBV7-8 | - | TGTGCCAGCAGCTCGTTGGCGGGAACGAGCAATCGGCCCCAGCATTTT | CASSSLAGTSNRPQHF
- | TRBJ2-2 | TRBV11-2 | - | TGCGCCAGCAGTCGTCGATTAGCGGAAAGCACCGGGGAGCTGTTTTTT | CASSRRLAESTGELFF
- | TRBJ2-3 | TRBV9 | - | TGTGCCATATGGACGACCACCGCTCCAGACACAAATACGCAGTATTTT | CAIWTTTAPDTNTQYF
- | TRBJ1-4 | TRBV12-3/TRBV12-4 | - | TGTGCCAGCAGCGTTACAGGGCGGGATGAAAAACTGCCTTTT | CASSVTGRDEKLPF
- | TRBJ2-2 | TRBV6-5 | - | TGTGCCAGCTGTTACTCGCCAGGGGAGCTGTTTTTC | CASCYSPGELFF
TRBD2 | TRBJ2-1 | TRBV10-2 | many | TGCGCCAGCAGACTTACTAGCGGGAGCGGCAATGAGCAGTTCTTC | CASRLTSGSGNEQFF
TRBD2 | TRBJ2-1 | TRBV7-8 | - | TGTGCCAGCAGCTTAGAACTAGCGGGATCCTGGGATGGGCAATTCTTC | CASSLELAGSWDGQFF
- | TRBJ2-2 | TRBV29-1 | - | TGCAGCGCCGCCACCGGGTTTGGCTCCGGGGAGCTGTTTTTC | CSAATGFGSGELFF
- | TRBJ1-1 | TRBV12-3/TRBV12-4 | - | TGTGCCAGCAGGTCACAACTGAGCACTGATGCTTTCTTT | CASRSQLSTDAFF
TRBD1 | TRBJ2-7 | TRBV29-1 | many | TGCAGCGCGCAGGACAGGGGGCGTGCCTCGGAGCAGTACTTC | CSAQDRGRASEQYF
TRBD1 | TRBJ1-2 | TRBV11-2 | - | TGTGCCAGCACCTTGGTTCCGACAGGGATCTATGGCTACACCTTC | CASTLVPTGIYGYTF
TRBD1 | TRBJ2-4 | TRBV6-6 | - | TGTGCCAGCAGTTACGGGACAGAGGGGTTCGAAAACATTCAATACTTC | CASSYGTEGFENIQYF
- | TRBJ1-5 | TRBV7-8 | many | TGTGCCAGCAGCTTAGTATTCACTCCGGGGAATCAGCCCCAGCATTTT | CASSLVFTPGNQPQHF
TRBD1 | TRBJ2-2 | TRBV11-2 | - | TGTGCCAGCAGCCAGGGGGCTAGTGGCACCCGGGAGCTGTTTTTT | CASSQGASGTRELFF
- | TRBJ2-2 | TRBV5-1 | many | TGCGCCAGCAGCACAGGCGGGGGCAGGGGAAACACCGGGGAGCTGTTTTTT | CASSTGGGRGNTGELFF
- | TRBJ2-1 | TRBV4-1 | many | TGCGCCAGCAGCCAAGTCGGGCTCCTAGCGCACAATGAGCAGTTCTTC | CASSQVGLLAHNEQFF
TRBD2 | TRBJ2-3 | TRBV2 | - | TGTGCCAGCAGTGGTATCGGGGGGGCAGATACACAGTATTTT | CASSGIGGADTQYF
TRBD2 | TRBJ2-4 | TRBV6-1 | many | TGTGCCAGCAGAACCGGGACTAGCGCGGGCAAAAACATTCAGTACTTC | CASRTGTSAGKNIQYF
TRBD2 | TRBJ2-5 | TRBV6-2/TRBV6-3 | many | TGTGCCAGCAGTTACTCCCCAAGAAGCGGGAGAAGAGAGACCCAGTACTTC | CASSYSPRSGRRETQYF
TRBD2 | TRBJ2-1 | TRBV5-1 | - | TGCGCCAGCAGCCCCGTTACTAGCGGGGGCATCGGTAATGAGCAGTTCTTC | CASSPVTSGGIGNEQFF
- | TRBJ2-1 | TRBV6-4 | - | TGTGCCAGCAGTGAGGTCGAGGAGGGTTTATACAATGAGCAGTTCTTC | CASSEVEEGLYNEQFF
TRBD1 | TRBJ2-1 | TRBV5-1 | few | TGCGCCAGCAGCCTGGAACCCTGTGGGGACAGGGGGCGCAATGAGCAGTTCTTC | CASSLEPCGDRGRNEQFF
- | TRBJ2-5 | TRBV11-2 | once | TGTGCTAGCAGCTTGAGGACGTTACATGAGACCCGGTACTTC | CASSLRTLHETRYF
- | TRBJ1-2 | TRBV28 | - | TGTGCCAGCAGTGCTTCCGGACGGGGAGATTATGGCTACACCTTC | CASSASGRGDYGYTF
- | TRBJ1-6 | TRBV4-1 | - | TGCGCCAGCAGCCAAGAGGTGGGGGCAAATAATTCACCCCTCCACTTT | CASSQEVGANNSPLHF
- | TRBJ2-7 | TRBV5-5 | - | TGTGCCAGCGGCTTGGGACCGGGCTACGAGGAGTACTTC | CASGLGPGYEEYF
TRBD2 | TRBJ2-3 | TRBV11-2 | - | TGTCCCAGCAGCTCGGCGGGAGTCACTGATTCGCAGTATTTT | CPSSSAGVTDSQYF
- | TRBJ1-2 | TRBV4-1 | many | TGCGCCAGCAGCCAAGAAGACTCATACTATGGCTACACCTTC | CASSQEDSYYGYTF
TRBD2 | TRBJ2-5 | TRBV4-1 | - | TGCGCCAGTAGCCAAGGGTTCGGGGAGACTAGCGGGAGTAAAAGGACCCAGTACTTC | CASSQGFGETSGSKRTQYF
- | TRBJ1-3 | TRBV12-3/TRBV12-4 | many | TGTGCCAGCAGTTCTGGGCTAAACACCATATATTTT | CASSSGLNTIYF
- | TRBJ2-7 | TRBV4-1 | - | TGTGTCAGCAGCAACCCTGGAGAAGGGGGGAAAGAGCAGTACTTC | CVSSNPGEGGKEQYF
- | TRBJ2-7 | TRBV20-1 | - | TGCAATGCTAGAGATTTACAGGGCTACGAGCAGTACTTC | CNARDLQGYEQYF
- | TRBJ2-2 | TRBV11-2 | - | TGTGCCAGCAGCTTAGTTACGGCTAGCGCAATCGGGGAGCTGTTTTTT | CASSLVTASAIGELFF
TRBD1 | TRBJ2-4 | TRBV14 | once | TGTGCCAGCAGTCAAGAGGGACAGGGGCTAGCCCAAAACATTCAATACTTC | CASSQEGQGLAQNIQYF
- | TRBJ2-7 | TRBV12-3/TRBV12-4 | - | TGTGCCAGCAGTCCTGTATGGGGCATGGGTGAGAAGTACTTC | CASSPVWGMGEKYF
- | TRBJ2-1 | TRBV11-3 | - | TGTGCTAGCAGCTCCCGGGGGACGCGGACCATGGGCGATGAGCAGTTCTTC | CASSSRGTRTMGDEQFF
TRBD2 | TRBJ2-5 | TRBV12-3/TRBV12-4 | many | TGTGCCAGCAGTTCCACTAGCGGGAGGGCCGGGGAGACCCAGTACTTC | CASSSTSGRAGETQYF
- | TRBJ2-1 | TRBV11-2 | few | TGTGCCAGCAGCTTAGCGCCTGGCTCTCACAATGAGCAGTTCTTC | CASSLAPGSHNEQFF
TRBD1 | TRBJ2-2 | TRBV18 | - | TGTGCCAGCTCATCGGACAGGGGGCATAACACCGGGGAGCTGTTTTTT | CASSSDRGHNTGELFF
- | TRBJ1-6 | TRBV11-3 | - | TGTACCAGCAGCCCTCCCAAGGCGGGAGATTCACCCCTCCACTTT | CTSSPPKAGDSPLHF
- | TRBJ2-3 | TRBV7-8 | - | TGTGCCAGCAGCTTAAGGTCAGCAGGTACAGATATGCAGTATTTT | CASSLRSAGTDMQYF
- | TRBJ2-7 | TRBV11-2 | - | TGTGCCAGCAGCTTAGATACAGGCCCAGGGCACGAGTGGTACTTC | CASSLDTGPGHEWYF
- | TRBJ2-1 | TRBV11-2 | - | TGTGCCAACAGCGCTTTAGGGACAAGGGCCCACAATGAGCAGTTCTTC | CANSALGTRAHNEQFF
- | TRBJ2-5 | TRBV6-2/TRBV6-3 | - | TGTGCCAGCAGTACCGGACTATCGGGGGAACAAGAGACCCAGTACTTC | CASSTGLSGEQETQYF
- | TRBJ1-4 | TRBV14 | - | TGTGCCAGCAGCCTTCCTCGGTGGGGGGCCAAACTGTTTTTT | CASSLPRWGAKLFF
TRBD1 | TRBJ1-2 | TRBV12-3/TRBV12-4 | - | TGTGCCAGCATTACTCCCCGGACAGGGCTCGGCTACACCTTC | CASITPRTGLGYTF
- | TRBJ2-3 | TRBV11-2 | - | TGTGCCGGCAGCTTAACCGGACAGACGATCACAGATACGCAGTATTTT | CAGSLTGQTITDTQYF
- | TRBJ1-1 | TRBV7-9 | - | TGTGCCAGCAGCAAAGTTTCTGAAGCTTTCTTT | CASSKVSEAFF
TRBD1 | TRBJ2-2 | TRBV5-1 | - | TGCGCCAGCAGCACGGAGAACAGGGGCTTGGGGGAGTTGTTTTTT | CASSTENRGLGELFF
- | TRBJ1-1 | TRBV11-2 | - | TGTTCCAGCAGCTTAGATCCGGGGGCAGGGACTGAAGCTTCCTTT | CSSSLDPGAGTEASF
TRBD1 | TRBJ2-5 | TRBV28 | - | TGTGTCAGCAGGACAAGACAGGGGGGGATGGAGACCCAGTACTTC | CVSRTRQGGMETQYF
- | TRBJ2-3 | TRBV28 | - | TGTGCCAGCAGGGGACCCACAGGTACGCAGTATTTT | CASRGPTGTQYF
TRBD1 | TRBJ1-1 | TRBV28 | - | TGTGCCAGTCAGAGAGGGGGCAGAGGCACTGAAGCTTTCTTT | CASQRGGRGTEAFF
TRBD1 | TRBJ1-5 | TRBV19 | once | TGTGCCAGTAACTTATCCGGGACAGGGGCCTATCAGCCCCAGCATTTT | CASNLSGTGAYQPQHF
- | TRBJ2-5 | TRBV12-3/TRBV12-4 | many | TGTGCCAGCGGGAAGCTAGCGCAAGAGACCCAGTACTTC | CASGKLAQETQYF
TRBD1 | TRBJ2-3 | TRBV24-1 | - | TGTGCCACCAGGCCGGGACAGGGAGCGACAGATACGCATTATTTT | CATRPGQGATDTHYF
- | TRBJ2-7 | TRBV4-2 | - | TGTGTCAGCAGCCAAGAGATGGGCGAGCAGTATTTC | CVSSQEMGEQYF
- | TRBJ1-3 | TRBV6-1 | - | TGTACCAGCAGTGAAAGGATAGTAAACACCATATATTTT | CTSSERIVNTIYF
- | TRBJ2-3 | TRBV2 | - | TGTGCCAGCAGGACGGACACAGATACGCAGTATTTT | CASRTDTDTQYF